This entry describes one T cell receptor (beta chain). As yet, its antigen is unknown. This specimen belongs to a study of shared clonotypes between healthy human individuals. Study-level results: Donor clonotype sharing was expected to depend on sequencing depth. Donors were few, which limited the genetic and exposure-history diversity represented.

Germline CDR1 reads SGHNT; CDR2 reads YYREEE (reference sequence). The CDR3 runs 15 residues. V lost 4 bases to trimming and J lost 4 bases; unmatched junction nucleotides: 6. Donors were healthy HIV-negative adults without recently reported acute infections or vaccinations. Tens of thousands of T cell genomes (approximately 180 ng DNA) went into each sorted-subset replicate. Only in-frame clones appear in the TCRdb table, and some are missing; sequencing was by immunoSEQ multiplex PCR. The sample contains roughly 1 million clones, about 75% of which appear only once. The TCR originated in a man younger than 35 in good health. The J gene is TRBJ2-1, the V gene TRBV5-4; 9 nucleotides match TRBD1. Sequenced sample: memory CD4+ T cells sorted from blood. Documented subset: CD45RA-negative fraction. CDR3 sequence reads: CASSLAGTGYNEQFF. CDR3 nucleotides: TGTGCCAGCAGCCTAGCCGGGACAGGGTACAATGAGCAGTTCTTC.